This TCR beta chain appears in the sequencing data of a study of T cells after posttransplantation cyclophosphamide. A marrow graft followed busulfan-fludarabine conditioning, with cyclophosphamide on days +3 and +4. Using immunoSEQ multiplex PCR, the repertoire was profiled, and TCRdb retains in-frame clones only, with some absent. The repertoire holds about 2,000 clones, with about 76% as singletons. Germline CDR1 SGHRS, CDR2 YFSETQ. This CDR3 contains 14 residues. The sequenced sample was PBMCs, obtained 34 days after a stem cell transplant with posttransplant cyclophosphamide. This chain joins TRBV5-1 and TRBJ2-1, with 8 bases fitting TRBD2. This sequence originates from a male patient in his fifties who received an allogeneic stem cell transplant from a related donor and was CMV-positive. Some T cells could come from the graft donor. The CDR3 spells CVGAYGGDHNEQFF. Written as DNA, the CDR3 is TGCGTCGGGGCATACGGGGGGGACCACAATGAGCAGTTCTTC.